The text below deals with one T cell receptor (beta chain). Its antigen is unknown. Trimming removed 3 bases from V and 2 bases from J, with 18 bases in between. This CDR3 region has 17 residues. Germline V CDR1 and CDR2: SGHNT, YENEEA. The data were obtained in a study of cytomegalovirus exposure and HLA in healthy donors. General study results and limits: In an earlier analysis, productive rearrangement rates for most beta V segments clustered near 87% or 30%. Fewer N-insertions than the approximately 700-donor mean were reportedly shown by an Asian-associated ancestry cluster in a later analysis. The authors later found most CMV-associated TCR beta chains appeared HLA-restricted. Among TCR beta chains, those listed as cytomegalovirus-associated numbered some 160.

PCR involved 60 Vbeta and 13 Jbeta primers. TCRdb's table, derived via immunoSEQ multiplex PCR, lists solely in-frame clones and lacks some. The sample has around 64,000 clones; 85% are singletons. Sequences were obtained from PBMCs. This sequence joins TRBV11-3 and TRBJ2-3; D unresolved. This clonotype was obtained from a female donor in good health and CMV-seronegative. CDR3 sequence: CASSFLLSATSTDTQYF. CDR3 coding DNA: TGTGCCAGCAGCTTCCTTCTCAGCGCGACCTCCACAGATACGCAGTATTTT.